One sample yielded the 14 T cell receptor beta chains listed below, sequenced in a study of blood T cell repertoires in COVID-19. Profiling relied on immunoSEQ multiplex PCR, and the TCRdb table lists in-frame clones only, not all of them. The repertoire holds about 140,000 clones, with 70% to 90% as singletons. The sample comprised peripheral blood. These receptors were collected from a man aged 50 to 59 with acute or convalescent COVID-19.

The rearrangement links TRBV10-2 to TRBJ2-7; 7 bases are shared with TRBD1. The V gene end was trimmed by 5 bases and the J gene end by 6 bases; junction bases not matched to a gene: 10. Germline V lookup: CDR1 WSHSY, CDR2 SAAADI. There are 14 residues in the CDR3. CDR3: CASSHRDRWIEQYF. Written as DNA, the CDR3 is TGCGCCAGCAGTCACCGGGACAGATGGATCGAGCAGTACTTC.

The V call is TRBV6-5, the J call TRBJ1-2; TRBD1 is a possible D gene (6 bases). The CDR3 contains 13 residues. Looked up from germline, CDR1 is MNHEY and CDR2 is SVGAGI. The V gene lost 5 bases and the J gene lost 7 bases, with 14 bases spanning the gap. This CDR3 is CASSTQRGLGYTF. Here the CDR3 DNA reads TGTGCCAGCAGTACGCAGCGGGGGCTTGGCTACACCTTC.

The CDR3 DNA is TGTGCCAGCAGAGACCGGGAATTCTCCTACAATGAGCAGTTCTTC. This encodes CASRDREFSYNEQFF. The rearrangement joins TRBV6-1 to TRBJ2-1; a possible D gene is TRBD2 (5 bases). The CDR3 length is 15 residues. Germline CDR1 MNHNS, CDR2 SASEGT. V was cut by 6 bases and J by 0 bases, with 12 bases left in between.

The chain recombines TRBV4-1 with TRBJ1-2; no definite D call. CDR1 and CDR2 from the germline V gene are MGHRA and YSYEKL. V was cut by 0 bases and J by 7 bases, with 12 bases left in between. CDR3 length: 14 residues. The CDR3 DNA follows: TGCGCCAGCAGCCAAGATGTAGAATCTCTTGGCTACACCTTC. It encodes CASSQDVESLGYTF.

The chain links TRBV14 to TRBJ1-5; D is ambiguous. The CDR3 contains 13 residues. Germline assignment: CDR1 SGHDN and CDR2 FVKESK. V was pared by 3 bases and J by 2 bases, with 5 bases between. In DNA form, the CDR3 reads TGTGCCAGCAGCCAGTCGGGCAATCAGCCCCAGCATTTT. This encodes CASSQSGNQPQHF.

The rearrangement uses TRBV7-9 and TRBJ2-6; D may be TRBD1 (6 bases). The germline V and J ends were trimmed by 4 bases and 2 bases, with 9 bases remaining between them. The CDR3 is 15 amino acids. Germline V gene lookup returns CDR1 SEHNR and CDR2 FQNEAQ (reference sequence). The CDR3 region has the DNA TGTGCCAGCAGCTCTTGGGGGCCTGGGGCCAACGTCCTGACTTTC. Residues: CASSSWGPGANVLTF.

The chain uses TRBV2 and TRBJ1-2; no definite D call. V was pared by 4 bases and J by 0 bases, with 9 bases between. Germline CDR1 SNHLY, CDR2 FYNNEI. There are 14 residues in the CDR3. The CDR3 here is CASSAAVTNYGYTF. CDR3 coding DNA: TGTGCCAGCAGTGCCGCAGTAACTAACTATGGCTACACCTTC.

This sequence joins TRBV4-1 and TRBJ2-1; 11 positions match TRBD2. Germline values: CDR1 MGHRA, CDR2 YSYEKL. J lost 6 bases, V lost 1 base, and 5 bases had no gene match. This CDR3 spans 16 amino acids. The CDR3 region has the DNA TGCGCCAGCAGCCAAGTAGCGGGGGGGCGGTCCAATGAGCAGTTCTTC. Its protein product is CASSQVAGGRSNEQFF.

The chain carries TRBV10-3 and TRBJ1-6; 7 bases fit TRBD1. Germline-derived CDR1 and CDR2 are ENHRY and SYGVKD. The CDR3 sequence is 15 residues long. V was pared by 3 bases and J by 7 bases, with 6 bases of the junction left unmatched. The CDR3 coding sequence is TGTGCCATCAGTGATCAGGGACAGCCGAATTCACCCCTCCACTTT. Protein: CAISDQGQPNSPLHF.

V gene TRBV5-1 combines with J gene TRBJ1-1, with 9 bases lining up with TRBD1. Germline V CDR1 and CDR2: SGHRS, YFSETQ. The CDR3 consists of 16 residues. The ends lost 4 bases at V and 2 bases at J; junction bases unmatched: 9. The CDR3 spells CASSPPRTGENTEAFF. The CDR3 DNA follows: TGCGCCAGCAGCCCCCCCAGGACAGGGGAAAACACTGAAGCTTTCTTT. Complete variable domain (other parts from reference TRBV5-1 and TRBJ1-1): KAGVTQTPRYLIKTRGQQVTLSCSPISGHRSVSWYQQTPGQGLQFLFEYFSETQRNKGNFPGRFSGRQFSNSRSEMNVSTLELGDSALYLCASSPPRTGENTEAFFGQGTRLTVV.

V is TRBV27 and J is TRBJ1-2; TRBD1 is a possible D gene (5 bases). Germline CDR1 MNHEY, CDR2 SMNVEV (reference sequence). V was shortened by 10 bases and J by 3 bases, with 9 bases between the two germline ends. The CDR3 is 11 amino acids. The CDR3: CATRGDYGYTF. CDR3 nucleotide sequence: TGTGCCACCCGGGGGGACTATGGCTACACCTTC.

V is TRBV9 and J is TRBJ2-1; D remains unclear. V dropped 0 bases and J dropped 3 bases, with 7 bases sitting between them. The V gene's germline CDR1 is SGDLS and CDR2 YYNGEE. The CDR3 consists of 14 residues. In DNA form, the CDR3 reads TGTGCCAGCAGCGTAGTCTTCAGCTACAATGAGCAGTTCTTC. Its translation: CASSVVFSYNEQFF.

The sample holds one count of this clone. This chain uses TRBV6-5 with TRBJ1-3, with 7 bases identical to TRBD1. The ends lost 6 bases at V and 0 bases at J; junction bases unmatched: 2. Looked up from germline, CDR1 is MNHEY and CDR2 is SVGAGI. This CDR3 has 14 amino acids. The CDR3 sequence: CASRRDSSGNTIYF. CDR3 bases: TGTGCCAGCAGGAGGGACAGCTCTGGAAACACCATATATTTT.

The V and J genes are TRBV6-5 and TRBJ1-5; TRBD1 might be the D (6 bases). V dropped 1 base and J dropped 6 bases, with 10 bases sitting between them. The germline V gene encodes CDR1 MNHEY and CDR2 SVGAGI. This CDR3 has 14 residues. For the CDR3, the DNA is TGTGCCAGCAGTTACTTGGGGGCCGGTCAGCCCCAGCATTTT. Its protein is CASSYLGAGQPQHF.